A selection of T cell receptor beta chains follows, all from one sample in a study of blood T cell repertoires in COVID-19. Sequencing used immunoSEQ multiplex PCR; TCRdb keeps in-frame clones, though not all of them. The sample has under 450,000 clones, roughly 86% seen once. Sequencing was carried out using PBMCs or T cells enriched from blood (not recorded which). The receptors here all came from a man aged 25-45 years who had recovered from COVID-19. The CDR3 runs from the conserved cysteine through the conserved F or W. The order of the fields is D gene, clone size, V gene, J gene, CDR3 DNA, CDR3 protein. The D gene is left open where the match is weak. Clone size is given for some rows only: seen once, a few or many times, or a class if the clone is expanded.

NA	once	TRBV28	TRBJ1-6	TGTGCCAGCAGTTTCGGAGGGGGGGCGGATAGGAATTCACCCCTCCACTTT	CASSFGGGADRNSPLHF
NA	NA	TRBV7-6	TRBJ2-7	TGTGCCAGCAGCTTAGTGGAACCGGGCCCAGGGGCCGGCGAGCAGTACTTC	CASSLVEPGPGAGEQYF
NA	NA	TRBV6-5	TRBJ1-2	TGTGCCAGCAGTAAACAGTCTAACTATGGCTACACCTTC	CASSKQSNYGYTF
TRBD2	NA	TRBV3-1/TRBV3-2	TRBJ2-1	TGTGCCAGCAGCCAACAGGGACTAGCGCCCTACAATGAGCAGTTCTTC	CASSQQGLAPYNEQFF
TRBD1	NA	TRBV3-1/TRBV3-2	TRBJ1-5	TGTGCCAGCAGCCAGTTTCAGGGGGGTGGGCAGCCCCAGCATTTT	CASSQFQGGGQPQHF
NA	NA	TRBV29-1	TRBJ1-1	TGCAGCGCCCTTGGAGAATACACTGAAGCTTTCTTT	CSALGEYTEAFF
TRBD1	NA	TRBV24-1	TRBJ2-1	TGTGCCACCAGTGACCGTACAGGGGTCAATGAGCAGTTCTTC	CATSDRTGVNEQFF
NA	NA	TRBV5-1	TRBJ1-5	TGCGCCAGCAGCCCAGAGGCGGGGGGTAATCAGCCCCAGCATTTT	CASSPEAGGNQPQHF
NA	NA	TRBV5-1	TRBJ1-1	TGCGCCAGCAGCCCGGAGGGACTATTAAATAAAGCTTTCTTT	CASSPEGLLNKAFF
NA	NA	TRBV7-9	TRBJ2-7	TGTGCCAGCAGCACCCAGGGGTCGGCCTACGAGCAGTACTTC	CASSTQGSAYEQYF
TRBD2	NA	TRBV27	TRBJ2-7	TGTGCCAGCAGTTCCTCCACCGGGACTAGCGGGGGGTTTCCCTACGAGCAGTACTTC	CASSSSTGTSGGFPYEQYF
NA	NA	TRBV4-1	TRBJ1-6	TGCGCCAGCAGCCAGGCGACAGTCAATTCACCCCTCCACTTT	CASSQATVNSPLHF
NA	NA	TRBV19	TRBJ1-1	TGTGCCAGTAGGGAGGGAGGTAGGGATGAAGCTTTCTTT	CASREGGRDEAFF
NA	NA	TRBV29-1	TRBJ2-1	TGCAGCGTTGACAGGGGACCCGGGACCGTCCCCCACAATGAGCAGTTCTTC	CSVDRGPGTVPHNEQFF
TRBD1	NA	TRBV5-1	TRBJ1-2	TGCGCCAGCAGCTTGGGCCAAACAGGGGGCTATGGCTACACCTTC	CASSLGQTGGYGYTF
NA	few	TRBV6-5	TRBJ1-1	TGTGCCAGCAGTTCGGCCTCAAGGGGTGAAGCTTTCTTT	CASSSASRGEAFF
TRBD1	NA	TRBV5-6	TRBJ1-6	TGTGCCAGCAGCAACCCGGGACAGACGAGCTCCTATAATTCACCCCTCCACTTT	CASSNPGQTSSYNSPLHF
NA	once	TRBV10-3	TRBJ1-1	TGTGCCACAAGAACAGGGCGGAACACTGAAGCTTTCTTT	CATRTGRNTEAFF
NA	NA	TRBV5-1	TRBJ1-1	TGCGCCAGCAGCCGTAGCGGGAGTGAAGCTTTCTTT	CASSRSGSEAFF
NA	NA	TRBV5-8	TRBJ1-4	TGTGCCAGCAGTTTCTACCAGGGTCAGACTAATGAAAAACTGTTTTTT	CASSFYQGQTNEKLFF
TRBD1	NA	TRBV18	TRBJ1-2	TGTGCCAGCTCACCGCAGACAGGGGGTCCAGCTAACTATGGCTACACCTTC	CASSPQTGGPANYGYTF
TRBD1	NA	TRBV5-4	TRBJ2-7	TGTGCCAGCAGAACAGTCGGACAGGGGGGAGAAGAGCAGTACTTC	CASRTVGQGGEEQYF
NA	NA	TRBV5-6	TRBJ1-1	TGTGCCAGCAGCTCGGGACAATTGAACACTGAAGCTTTCTTT	CASSSGQLNTEAFF
TRBD1	NA	TRBV6-5	TRBJ2-7	TGTGCCAGCAGTCGGTCGGGGACAGGGAACTACGAGCAGTACTTC	CASSRSGTGNYEQYF
NA	NA	TRBV12-5	TRBJ2-2	TGTGCTAGTGGTTTGGGATTGCCCGGGGTCGGGAACACCGGGGAGCTGTTTTTT	CASGLGLPGVGNTGELFF
TRBD1	NA	TRBV5-1	TRBJ1-1	TGCGCCAGCAGCTGGGGACAGGGGGGCACTGAAGCTTTCTTT	CASSWGQGGTEAFF
NA	few	TRBV18	TRBJ1-5	TGTGCCAGCTCACCACAGGGGAATCAGCCCCAGCATTTT	CASSPQGNQPQHF
TRBD1	NA	TRBV10-3	TRBJ1-6	TGTGCCATCAGTGAGTCCGGACAGGGTGCCAATTCACCCCTCCACTTT	CAISESGQGANSPLHF
TRBD1	NA	TRBV4-3	TRBJ1-2	TGCGCCAGCAGCCAAGGGGACAGCTCCATTTATGGCTACACCTTC	CASSQGDSSIYGYTF